Listed below are T cell receptor beta chains from one sample, sequenced in a study of blood T cells in healthy people across ages. TCRdb used MiXCR to reprocess the 5' RACE reads, holding one entry per CDR3 protein. The sample has hundreds of thousands of distinct CDR3 sequences, roughly three fifths seen once. The source material was blood. These receptor sequences come from a man aged 60 to 69 in good health. The CDR3 runs from the conserved cysteine through the conserved F or W. Each record gives: V gene, clone size, J gene, CDR3 protein. Size values are once, few and many counts, or a class for expanded clones, and some rows have none.

v_call: TRBV10-2; clone_size: -; j_call: TRBJ2-2; cdr3_aa: CASNGGFDTGELFF
v_call: TRBV20-1; clone_size: -; j_call: TRBJ2-7; cdr3_aa: CSAREGGLGSSYEQYF
v_call: TRBV4-1; clone_size: -; j_call: TRBJ2-3; cdr3_aa: CASSQDGGGSSTDTQYF
v_call: TRBV20-1; clone_size: -; j_call: TRBJ1-1; cdr3_aa: CSARGQGASEAFF
v_call: TRBV7-9; clone_size: -; j_call: TRBJ1-4; cdr3_aa: CASSLLLGGEKLFF
v_call: TRBV28; clone_size: -; j_call: TRBJ1-2; cdr3_aa: CASSLAGTFYYDYTF
v_call: TRBV12-3/TRBV12-4; clone_size: -; j_call: TRBJ1-3; cdr3_aa: CASSFQGSGNTIYF
v_call: TRBV2; clone_size: -; j_call: TRBJ2-3; cdr3_aa: CASSVQGGLFGTQYF
v_call: TRBV21-1; clone_size: -; j_call: -; cdr3_aa: CASSEQGACEQYF
v_call: TRBV2; clone_size: -; j_call: TRBJ2-5; cdr3_aa: CASNRGVEETQYF
v_call: TRBV25-1; clone_size: -; j_call: TRBJ2-5; cdr3_aa: CASSESGKVNEQYF
v_call: TRBV20-1; clone_size: -; j_call: TRBJ1-5; cdr3_aa: CSAPDSTYNQPQHF
v_call: TRBV29-1; clone_size: -; j_call: TRBJ2-3; cdr3_aa: CSVVLPREADTQYF
v_call: TRBV4-1; clone_size: -; j_call: TRBJ2-1; cdr3_aa: CASSQEGSVAGPYNEQFF
v_call: TRBV29-1; clone_size: few; j_call: -; cdr3_aa: CSVGGGQGAIHEQYF
v_call: TRBV12-3/TRBV12-4; clone_size: few; j_call: TRBJ2-5; cdr3_aa: CASSFNRAEETQYF
v_call: TRBV29-1; clone_size: -; j_call: TRBJ2-2; cdr3_aa: CSVDRANTGELFF
v_call: TRBV10-3; clone_size: -; j_call: TRBJ2-1; cdr3_aa: CAISEPAGTEQFF
v_call: TRBV20-1; clone_size: -; j_call: TRBJ2-3; cdr3_aa: CSASHRTGSTDTQYF
v_call: TRBV5-1; clone_size: -; j_call: TRBJ2-2; cdr3_aa: CASSLRRGPITGELFF
v_call: TRBV5-1; clone_size: -; j_call: TRBJ2-7; cdr3_aa: CASSFRSNYEQYF
v_call: TRBV3-1; clone_size: many; j_call: TRBJ2-1; cdr3_aa: CASSQNRGNEQFF
v_call: TRBV5-5; clone_size: once; j_call: TRBJ2-2; cdr3_aa: CASSNSGELFF
v_call: TRBV20-1; clone_size: -; j_call: -; cdr3_aa: CSASIAGGIYEQYF
v_call: TRBV7-6; clone_size: once; j_call: TRBJ2-5; cdr3_aa: CASTAAGHPQETQYF
v_call: TRBV27; clone_size: -; j_call: TRBJ2-3; cdr3_aa: CASSPGTGANTDTQYF
v_call: TRBV7-9; clone_size: -; j_call: TRBJ1-2; cdr3_aa: CASSPHPLDGYTF
v_call: TRBV12-3/TRBV12-4; clone_size: -; j_call: TRBJ2-1; cdr3_aa: CASSPLRESRGGFF
v_call: TRBV10-3; clone_size: -; j_call: TRBJ2-6; cdr3_aa: CAISESNEVSGANVLTF
v_call: TRBV24-1; clone_size: -; j_call: TRBJ1-5; cdr3_aa: CATSDSSRDRGFGNQPQHF
v_call: TRBV6-5; clone_size: once; j_call: TRBJ2-5; cdr3_aa: CASSYMGQRGRPLGATQYF
v_call: TRBV20-1; clone_size: -; j_call: TRBJ2-5; cdr3_aa: CSARVAGVGETQYF
v_call: TRBV27; clone_size: -; j_call: -; cdr3_aa: CASSLRPQGANYNEQYF
v_call: TRBV18; clone_size: -; j_call: TRBJ2-7; cdr3_aa: CASSPRQGAQEQYF
v_call: TRBV6-1; clone_size: -; j_call: TRBJ2-1; cdr3_aa: CASHLWGDSPTNEQFF
v_call: TRBV6-1; clone_size: -; j_call: TRBJ2-3; cdr3_aa: CASSVRTTGGDTQYF
v_call: TRBV5-1; clone_size: few; j_call: TRBJ2-5; cdr3_aa: CASSLGGTESTQYF
v_call: TRBV13; clone_size: -; j_call: TRBJ1-2; cdr3_aa: CASSLQGTGYTF
v_call: TRBV13; clone_size: few; j_call: TRBJ2-3; cdr3_aa: CASSSSSGGTDTQYF
v_call: TRBV29-1; clone_size: -; j_call: TRBJ2-1; cdr3_aa: CSVGVLAGGRDEQLF
v_call: TRBV9; clone_size: -; j_call: TRBJ1-1; cdr3_aa: CASSVAGQGGATEAFF
v_call: TRBV18; clone_size: -; j_call: TRBJ2-1; cdr3_aa: CANHFRCQVQFF
v_call: TRBV7-9; clone_size: many; j_call: TRBJ2-1; cdr3_aa: CASSGQRGIPNEQFF
v_call: TRBV20-1; clone_size: -; j_call: TRBJ2-1; cdr3_aa: CSATRGLSSYNEQFF
v_call: TRBV6-2/TRBV6-3; clone_size: few; j_call: TRBJ2-1; cdr3_aa: CASSYGQTYNEQFF
v_call: TRBV12-3/TRBV12-4; clone_size: -; j_call: TRBJ2-3; cdr3_aa: CASSFGGTEDTQYF